One sample yielded the 9 T cell receptor beta chains listed below, sequenced in a study of technical replicates of blood from a handful of donors. Data came from immunoSEQ multiplex PCR; TCRdb stores just in-frame clones and leaves some out. The sample shows some 81,000 clones, about 91% of them seen only once. Sequenced sample: T cells isolated from PBMCs. Receptor source: a human donor in good health.

The chain couples TRBV19 to TRBJ1-5, with 8 bases fitting TRBD1. The germline V gene has CDR1 LNHDA and CDR2 SQIVND (reference sequence). V dropped 5 bases and J dropped 7; count of bases not matched to a gene: 7. The CDR3 consists of 14 residues. CDR3 residues: CASSFQGAGQPQHF. CDR3 in DNA: TGTGCCAGTAGTTTCCAGGGGGCAGGGCAGCCCCAGCATTTT.

Here the CDR3 reads CASSPRWPREDEQFF. The CDR3 nucleotides are TGTGCCAGCAGCCCGAGGTGGCCCCGGGAGGATGAGCAGTTCTTC. This chain joins TRBV7-9 and TRBJ2-1, with 7 nucleotides matching TRBD2. The CDR3 has 15 residues. CDR1 and CDR2 from the germline V gene are SEHNR and FQNEAQ (reference sequence). Losses at the gene ends were 5 bases for V and 8 bases for J; bases not matched to a gene: 12.

This chain links TRBV28 with TRBJ2-3; 8 positions match TRBD1. CDR1 and CDR2 from the germline V gene are MDHEN and SYDVKM. Trimming cost V 4 bases and J 2 bases; bases outside gene matches: 8. This CDR3 region has 16 residues. The chain's CDR3 is CASSSGQGTYTDTQYF. The CDR3 bases are TGTGCCAGCAGTTCCGGACAGGGAACTTACACAGATACGCAGTATTTT. Complete variable domain (other parts from reference TRBV28 and TRBJ2-3): DVKVTQSSRYLVKRTGEKVFLECVQDMDHENMFWYRQDPGLGLRLIYFSYDVKMKEKGDIPEGYSVSREKKERFSLILESASTNQTSMYLCASSSGQGTYTDTQYFGPGTRLTVL.

The chain has TRBV6-5 and TRBJ2-2; tentative D call: TRBD1 (5 bases). This CDR3 region has 14 residues. The germline CDR1 and CDR2 sequences are MNHEY and SVGAGI. The ends were cut back, 6 bases at V and 4 bases at J, with 12 bases in the middle. The CDR3 spells CASRFRVVTGELFF. DNA for the CDR3: TGTGCCAGCAGATTCAGGGTAGTCACCGGGGAGCTGTTTTTT.

This chain connects TRBV12-2 to TRBJ2-7; the table's D call, TRBD2, was not checked against the DNA. TRBV12-2 is labeled a pseudogene. This CDR3 is built from 20 residues. The CDR3 is CASRLAHPCPRTSGFNEQYF. The CDR3 nucleotides are TGTGCAAGTCGCTTAGCGCACCCTTGTCCACGGACTAGCGGGTTCAACGAGCAGTACTTC.

Here the CDR3 DNA reads TGTGCCAGCAGTGAACCTTCGGGGGGGACATTCAATGAGCAGTTCTTC. It translates to CASSEPSGGTFNEQFF. The chain carries TRBV2 and TRBJ2-1; TRBD2 aligns across 8 bases. The CDR3 runs to 16 residues. V trimming: 2 bases; J trimming: 6 bases; junction bases outside the gene matches: 9. The germline gives CDR1 SNHLY, CDR2 FYNNEI.

The chain uses TRBV10-3 and TRBJ2-1; 9 nucleotides match TRBD1. Germline V gene sequence: CDR1 ENHRY, CDR2 SYGVKD. The CDR3 has 14 residues. V was clipped by 3 bases and J by 7 bases; unmatched bases: 4. In nucleotides, the CDR3 is TGTGCCATCAGTGATCGGGACAGGGTTAATGAGCAGTTCTTC. It yields the protein CAISDRDRVNEQFF.

The chain is built from TRBV10-1 and TRBJ2-7; 8 bases line up with TRBD1. Losses at the gene ends were 2 bases for V and 6 bases for J; bases not matched to a gene: 12. Per germline, CDR1 WNHNN and CDR2 SYGVQD (reference sequence). The CDR3 covers 16 residues. CDR3 protein: CASSETTTGVSSEQYF. For the CDR3, the DNA is TGCGCCAGCAGTGAGACGACGACAGGGGTTTCGTCCGAGCAGTACTTC.

The chain employs TRBV28 and TRBJ1-3, with TRBD1 matching over 7 bases. This CDR3 contains 16 residues. The V gene's germline CDR1 is MDHEN and CDR2 SYDVKM. The trim removed 7 bases at V and 7 bases at J, leaving 16 bases unmatched. The CDR3 loop reads CASNIQGEVSSNTIYF. In nucleotides, the CDR3 is TGTGCCAGCAACATCCAGGGGGAAGTCTCCTCGAACACCATATATTTT.